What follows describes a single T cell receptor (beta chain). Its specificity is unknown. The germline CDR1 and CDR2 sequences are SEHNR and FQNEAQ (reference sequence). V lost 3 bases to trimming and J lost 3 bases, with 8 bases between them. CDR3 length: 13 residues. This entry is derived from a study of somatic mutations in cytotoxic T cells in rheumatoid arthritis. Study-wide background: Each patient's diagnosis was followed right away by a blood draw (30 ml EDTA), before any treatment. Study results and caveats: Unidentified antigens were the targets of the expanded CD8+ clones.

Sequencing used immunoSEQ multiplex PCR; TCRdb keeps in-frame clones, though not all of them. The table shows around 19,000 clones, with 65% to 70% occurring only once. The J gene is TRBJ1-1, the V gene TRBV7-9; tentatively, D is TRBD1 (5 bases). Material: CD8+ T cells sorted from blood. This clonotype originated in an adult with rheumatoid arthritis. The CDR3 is CASSFMGDTEAFF. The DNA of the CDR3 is TGTGCCAGCAGCTTTATGGGGGACACTGAAGCTTTCTTT.